The clone carrying this T cell receptor (beta chain) was seen many times. RNA transcripts provided the source from which TCR beta CDR3 regions were amplified. HTBI primers were employed in a first-round RT-PCR of the TCR CDR3. MiXCR, run by TCRdb on the multiplex PCR reads, gives a single entry per CDR3 protein. The table has about 690,000 distinct CDR3 sequences, roughly a sixth seen once; the top ten hold roughly a sixth. CDR3 length equals 13 residues. Germline V gives CDR1 SNHLY, CDR2 FYNNEI. The germline V and J ends were trimmed by 3 bases and 10 bases, with 13 bases remaining between them. The data were taken from a study of T cells in Graves' hyperthyroidism and ophthalmopathy.

The specimen sequenced was blood. This TCR was recovered from a man aged 45-65 years with Graves' hyperthyroidism. This rearrangement joins TRBV2 to TRBJ1-5; D remains ambiguous. CDR3 nucleotides: TGTGCCAGCAGTGAGGACCGCGGTGAACCCCAGCATTTT. It encodes CASSEDRGEPQHF.